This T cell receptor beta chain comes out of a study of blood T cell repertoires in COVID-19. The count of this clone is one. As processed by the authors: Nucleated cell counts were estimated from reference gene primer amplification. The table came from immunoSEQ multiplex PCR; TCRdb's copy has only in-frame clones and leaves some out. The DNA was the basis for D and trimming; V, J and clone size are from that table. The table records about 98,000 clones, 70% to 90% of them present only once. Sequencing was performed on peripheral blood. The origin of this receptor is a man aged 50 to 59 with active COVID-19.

The CDR3 loop reads CASSERSTEAFF. CDR3 coding DNA: TGTGCCAGCAGTGAGAGGAGCACTGAAGCTTTCTTT. This rearrangement joins TRBV6-1 to TRBJ1-1, with D unresolved. The CDR3 loop spans 12 amino acids. V lost 3 bases and J lost 4, with 6 bases in between. Germline loops: CDR1 MNHNS, CDR2 SASEGT.